What follows describes a single TCR beta chain. TCRdb's copy holds only in-frame clones and misses some; the assay was immunoSEQ multiplex PCR. The data hold tens of thousands of clones, with about 85% observed a single time. The germline CDR1 and CDR2 sequences are SGHTA and FQGNSA. CDR3 length equals 15 residues. Trimming shortened V by 5 bases and J by 3 bases, and 14 bases separated the two germline ends. The sample originates from a study of OX40 agonist ivuxolimab in advanced cancers. About the study: Therapy given before enrollment (anti-PD-1, anti-PD-L1 or anti-CTLA-4) was allowed, and around 44% had some. Three patients, one with hepatocellular carcinoma and two with cutaneous melanoma, achieved partial responses.

The starting material was CD4+ or CD8+ T cells sorted from blood, obtained in a trial of the OX40 agonist ivuxolimab. The chain combines TRBV7-2 with TRBJ1-3; D ambiguous. The sequence was collected from an adult with an advanced solid tumor such as melanoma, head and neck, liver or kidney cancer. The CDR3 spells CASSPAFGDGNTIYF. The CDR3 DNA follows: TGTGCCAGCAGCCCGGCCTTCGGGGATGGAAACACCATATATTTT.